The next 20 T cell receptor beta chains were all read from a single sample in a study of T-cell reconstitution after alpha-beta-depleted transplantation in children. A library of TCRbeta sequences, prepared with unique molecular identifiers, was generated. Each CDR3 protein is one row after TCRdb ran MiXCR on the PCR reads. The table has 670,000 or so distinct CDR3 sequences, roughly 13% seen once. Sequencing used PBMCs, obtained before TCRalphabeta/CD19-depleted stem cell transplant. The receptors were sampled from a girl aged 2 to 9 with congenital amegakaryocytic thrombocytopenia, due to receive a stem cell transplant.

This clonotype was recorded only once. CDR3 DNA: TGTGCCAGCAGTTTAGGGGACCCAACTATCGGGGAGCTGTTTTTT. It specifies CASSLGDPTIGELFF. This rearrangement joins TRBV12-3 or TRBV12-4 to TRBJ2-2; D is perhaps TRBD1 or TRBD2 (5 bases each). Trimming pared 1 base from V and 7 bases from J, leaving 13 bases between. The CDR3 is 15 residues long.

This clonotype turned up a few times. The rearrangement joins TRBV20-1 to TRBJ2-1; D not resolved. CDR1 is DFQATT, CDR2 SNEGSKA, per germline (reference sequence). With 6 bases removed from V and 3 bases from J, the gap between germline ends came to 9 bases. CDR3 length: 12 amino acids. The CDR3 region is CSAERSYNEQFF. The DNA of the CDR3 is TGCAGTGCCGAGAGGAGCTACAATGAGCAGTTCTTC.

V gene TRBV19 combines with J gene TRBJ2-2, with D perhaps matching TRBD2 (6 bases). Germline V gives CDR1 LNHDA, CDR2 SQIVND (reference sequence). This CDR3 spans 12 amino acids. Trimming cost V 7 bases and J 6 bases, with 9 bases left between them. CDR3 DNA sequence: TGTGCCAGTACGTGGGGGGCCGGGGAGCTGTTTTTT. It encodes CASTWGAGELFF. The complete variable domain, with remaining parts taken from reference TRBV19 and TRBJ2-2, reads DGGITQSPKYLFRKEGQNVTLSCEQNLNHDAMYWYRQDPGQGLRLIYYSQIVNDFQKGDIAEGYSVSREKKESFPLTVTSAQKNPTAFYLCASTWGAGELFFGEGSRLTVL.

This clonotype was seen at least ten times. The chain is built from TRBV5-5 and TRBJ2-1; no firm D call. Germline V gives CDR1 SGHKS, CDR2 YYEKEE (reference sequence). This CDR3 contains 17 residues. V lost 4 bases, J lost 3 bases, and 20 bases lay in between. CDR3 residues: CASSLKMLDVVYNEQFF. CDR3 sequence (DNA): TGTGCCAGCAGCCTTAAGATGCTGGATGTTGTCTACAATGAGCAGTTCTTC.

In this sample, this clonotype turned up many times. The rearrangement uses TRBV5-6 and TRBJ2-1; the D gene is possibly TRBD2 (5 bases). V lost 3 bases and J 0 bases, leaving 13 bases between the germline ends. The CDR3 runs to 16 residues. CDR1 and CDR2 from the germline V gene are SGHDT and YYEEEE. The CDR3 spells CASSSLEASSYNEQFF. The DNA of the CDR3 is TGTGCCAGCAGCTCTCTGGAGGCGAGCTCCTACAATGAGCAGTTCTTC.

The chain employs TRBV5-1 and TRBJ1-1, with D perhaps matching TRBD1 (5 bases). This CDR3 comprises 15 residues. Trimming removed 2 bases from V and 3 bases from J, with 14 bases in between. The germline CDR1 and CDR2 sequences are SGHRS and YFSETQ. CDR3 loop: CASSFFRVGHTEAFF. The CDR3, as DNA: TGCGCCAGCAGCTTTTTCAGGGTTGGGCACACTGAAGCTTTCTTT.

This clonotype was seen ten or more times. The chain couples TRBV7-2 to TRBJ2-2, with no clear D. The CDR3 is made up of 15 amino acids. V lost 2 bases and J lost 3, with 10 bases in between. Germline CDR1 reads SGHTA; CDR2 reads FQGNSA. CDR3: CASSLLGHYTGELFF. Written as DNA, the CDR3 is TGTGCCAGCAGCTTATTGGGCCACTACACCGGGGAGCTGTTTTTT.

This clonotype was seen many times. The V gene is TRBV11-2, the J gene TRBJ2-2; the match to TRBD2 covers 11 bases. Looked up from germline, CDR1 is SGHAT and CDR2 is FQNNGV. The CDR3 spans 16 residues. V shed 2 bases and J 7 bases; nucleotides not matched to a gene: 6. The CDR3 here is CASSLFIAGGYGELFF. The CDR3 DNA follows: TGTGCCAGCAGCTTATTTATAGCGGGAGGGTACGGGGAGCTGTTTTTT.

The chain joins TRBV12-3 or TRBV12-4 to TRBJ2-6, with D tentatively TRBD1 or TRBD2 (5 bases each). The CDR3 sequence is 17 residues long. Trimming left V 6 bases short and J 1 base short, with 16 bases between. The CDR3 DNA is TGTGCCAGCAGACGTTCCGGGACCCCTTCTGGGGCCAACGTCCTGACTTTC. Translated, it gives CASRRSGTPSGANVLTF.

V usage is TRBV20-1 and J usage is TRBJ2-3; 7 bases match TRBD2. The germline V gene has CDR1 DFQATT and CDR2 SNEGSKA (reference sequence). The CDR3 length is 18 residues. V was pared by 3 bases and J by 2 bases, with 17 bases of the junction left unmatched. CDR3 DNA sequence: TGCAGTGCTAGCGGAGGACCTCTAGCGGAATTATACACAGATACGCAGTATTTT. It codes for CSASGGPLAELYTDTQYF.

The table lists this clonotype with many counts. The chain joins TRBV27 to TRBJ1-6, with 7 bases that match TRBD1. J gave up 7 bases and V 4 bases, and 4 bases lay outside the gene matches. Germline V gene lookup returns CDR1 MNHEY and CDR2 SMNVEV (reference sequence). CDR3 length: 14 residues. The CDR3 DNA reads as TGTGCCAGCAGTTGGGGACAGCTCAATTCACCCCTCCACTTT. Residues: CASSWGQLNSPLHF.

This clonotype was counted a few times. The gene calls are TRBV4-1 and TRBJ1-1; D perhaps matches TRBD1 (6 bases). Per germline, CDR1 MGHRA and CDR2 YSYEKL. The ends were cut back, 1 base at V and 1 base at J, with 19 bases in the middle. This CDR3 comprises 18 residues. The CDR3 DNA follows: TGCGCCAGCAGCCAAGGAGTGCAGGGGCCCCTATGGAACACTGAAGCTTTCTTT. Amino acid sequence: CASSQGVQGPLWNTEAFF.

The V gene is TRBV5-1, the J gene TRBJ2-5; 7 bases match TRBD1. With 4 bases clipped from V and 1 base from J, the junction kept 7 bases outside the gene matches. Germline V gene sequence: CDR1 SGHRS, CDR2 YFSETQ. This CDR3 contains 15 residues. The CDR3 DNA reads TGCGCCAGCAGCCTTAGGGGGCCCCTCCAAGAGACCCAGTACTTC. It codes for CASSLRGPLQETQYF.

The chain has TRBV20-1 and TRBJ2-3, with D maybe TRBD2 (5 bases). Trimming removed 5 bases at V and 2 bases at J, with 11 bases between. The germline gives CDR1 DFQATT, CDR2 SNEGSKA (reference sequence). The CDR3 runs 13 residues. CDR3: CSAPGDSTDTQYF. CDR3 DNA: TGCAGTGCTCCCGGGGATTCCACAGATACGCAGTATTTT.

This clonotype was counted between two and nine times. The chain uses TRBV27 and TRBJ2-1; D is perhaps TRBD1 or TRBD2 (5 bases each). V was clipped by 3 bases and J by 5 bases, with 14 bases between them. The CDR3 loop spans 15 amino acids. Germline CDR1 and CDR2: MNHEY and SMNVEV (reference sequence). The CDR3 spells CASSFGTYPHNEQFF. The CDR3 coding sequence is TGTGCCAGCAGTTTTGGGACCTACCCACACAATGAGCAGTTCTTC.

This clonotype was detected many times. J is TRBJ2-7 and V is TRBV5-1; D call uncertain. Germline V gene sequence: CDR1 SGHRS, CDR2 YFSETQ. This CDR3 contains 14 residues. V lost 0 bases, J lost 2 bases, and 9 bases lay in between. DNA of the CDR3: TGCGCCAGCAGCTTGGAAACGGCCCCCTACGAGCAGTACTTC. Protein sequence: CASSLETAPYEQYF.

The sample holds many counts of this clonotype. The chain couples TRBV20-1 to TRBJ2-3, with D perhaps TRBD1 or TRBD2 (5 bases each). Trimming took 6 bases from V and 4 from J, leaving 17 bases between them. CDR3 length equals 14 residues. The germline V gene encodes CDR1 DFQATT and CDR2 SNEGSKA (reference sequence). CDR3 in amino acids: CSAAIRDPSDTQYF. The CDR3 bases are TGCAGTGCCGCGATCCGGGACCCATCAGATACGCAGTATTTT.

Many counts were recorded for this clonotype. The chain couples TRBV12-3 or TRBV12-4 to TRBJ2-1, with D possibly matching TRBD2 (6 bases). V was pared by 6 bases and J by 5 bases, with 11 bases between. CDR3 length equals 13 residues. The CDR3 region is CASRGTSNNEQFF. Written as DNA, the CDR3 is TGTGCCAGCAGAGGGACTTCAAACAATGAGCAGTTCTTC.

This clonotype was detected ten times or more. This sequence joins TRBV12-3 or TRBV12-4 and TRBJ2-1; D ambiguous. The CDR3 runs to 16 residues. The V end was cut by 5 bases, the J end by 8 bases, with 22 bases between. CDR3 residues: CASSAAANLGIHEQFF. CDR3 coding DNA: TGTGCCAGCAGTGCCGCGGCGAACCTGGGGATCCATGAGCAGTTCTTC.

Points on this clonotype: This may be a read error: a much more frequent sequence differs by one nucleotide. The chain employs TRBV5-8 and TRBJ1-1; TRBD1 matches 7 bases. The CDR3 runs to 15 residues. The V gene's germline CDR1 is SGHTS and CDR2 YDEGEE. The CDR3 DNA follows: TGTACCAGCACCCCGGGCGTCACAGGGGACACTGAAGCTTTCTTT. Encoded protein: CTSTPGVTGDTEAFF.